Listed below are T cell receptor beta chains from one sample, sequenced in a study of T cell changes during pregnancy in multiple sclerosis. Assay: immunoSEQ multiplex PCR; the TCRdb copy retains only in-frame clones and omits some. The sample has more than 80,000 clones, roughly nine tenths seen once. This specimen consisted of PBMCs, obtained in the first trimester of pregnancy. The receptor source for this set is a female donor in good health, serving as a control in a pregnancy study. Some clones in this sample may be carry-over from other donors' samples. CDR3s include the opening cysteine and the closing phenylalanine or tryptophan. D genes are given only for firm matches. Rows give clone size only sometimes, using once, few, many, or a class for an expanded clone.

NA	TRBV9	TRBJ1-1	TRBD1	TGTGCCAGCAGCGAAAGTCCCGGGACAGGGACAACGGTCGGAGCTTTCTTT	CASSESPGTGTTVGAFF
NA	TRBV28	TRBJ1-2	TRBD1	TGTGCCAGCAGGCGCCGTGGACAGGGGGCAATTGGCTACACCTTC	CASRRRGQGAIGYTF
NA	TRBV10-1	TRBJ2-7	TRBD2	TGCGCCAGCAGTGAGTCGACTAGCGGGGGGAGCTACGAGCAGTACTTC	CASSESTSGGSYEQYF
NA	TRBV7-9	TRBJ1-3	NA	TGTGCCAGCAGTAAGGACTCTAACTCTGGAAACACCATATATTTT	CASSKDSNSGNTIYF
NA	TRBV9	TRBJ1-1	NA	TGTGCCAGCAGCTACAGGGTTGCCACTGAAGCTTTCTTT	CASSYRVATEAFF
NA	TRBV2	TRBJ2-3	NA	TGTGCCAGCAGTGACAGGACAGATACGCAGTATTTT	CASSDRTDTQYF
many	TRBV28	TRBJ1-1	TRBD1	TGTGCCAGCAGTTTTGCAGGAGGGACAGAGAACACTGAAGCTTTCTTT	CASSFAGGTENTEAFF
NA	TRBV5-8	TRBJ2-7	TRBD1	TGTGCCAGCAGCTTCGGGACAGACTCCTACGAGCAGTACTTC	CASSFGTDSYEQYF
once	TRBV28	TRBJ1-4	NA	TGTGCCAGCAGTTCCCCCCCCGGCCCGGGGGATGGGGAAAAACTGTTTTTT	CASSSPPGPGDGEKLFF
once	TRBV28	TRBJ2-7	NA	TGTGCCAGCAGTTTCACGGGTCACGGCTACTACGAGCAGTACTTC	CASSFTGHGYYEQYF
NA	TRBV19	TRBJ2-1	TRBD2	TGTGCCAGTACCTTTGGGACTAGGTTCGCTGAGCAGTTCTTC	CASTFGTRFAEQFF
once	TRBV7-2	TRBJ1-5	TRBD1	TGTGCCAGCAGCTTAGAACAGGGGGGGGGTCAGCCCCAGCATTTT	CASSLEQGGGQPQHF
NA	TRBV5-1	TRBJ2-7	NA	TGCGCCAGCAGCCCCCCTAGTTACGAGCAGTACTTC	CASSPPSYEQYF
NA	TRBV10-3	TRBJ2-5	TRBD2	TGTGCCATCAGTGAGAAAGCGGGGGGGCGGGAGACCCAGTACTTC	CAISEKAGGRETQYF
NA	TRBV11-2	TRBJ2-5	NA	TGTGCCAGCAGCTTAGATGGAGGAAGGGAGACCCAGTACTTC	CASSLDGGRETQYF
NA	TRBV6-4	TRBJ2-2	TRBD1	TGTGCCAGCAGCCGGGACAGATCTCTCACCGGGGAGCTGTTTTTT	CASSRDRSLTGELFF
NA	TRBV7-9	TRBJ1-6	NA	TGTGCCAGCAGCTTAGAACAGTACAATTCACCCCTCCACTTT	CASSLEQYNSPLHF
NA	TRBV27	TRBJ1-5	TRBD1	TGTGCCAGCAGTTGGACAGGGAGACCCTCTCAGCCCCAGCATTTT	CASSWTGRPSQPQHF
NA	TRBV4-3	TRBJ2-7	TRBD2	TGCGCCAGCAGCCACTCTAGCGGGGGTTCCTACGAGCAGTACTTC	CASSHSSGGSYEQYF
NA	TRBV6-1	TRBJ2-5	TRBD2	TGTGCCAGCAGTGAAGCAGCGGGGGGGCAAGAGACCCAGTACTTC	CASSEAAGGQETQYF
NA	TRBV7-9	TRBJ2-2	NA	TGTGCCAGCAGCCGCGGGAACACCGGGGAGCTGTTTTTT	CASSRGNTGELFF
NA	TRBV28	TRBJ2-7	NA	TGTGCCAGCAGTTTTTGGGAGAGCTCCTACGAGCAGTACTTC	CASSFWESSYEQYF
NA	TRBV19	TRBJ1-1	NA	TGTGCCAGTAGTATCATGGGCTCAAACACTGAAGCTTTCTTT	CASSIMGSNTEAFF
NA	TRBV6-4	TRBJ2-3	TRBD2	TGTGCCAGCAGTGACTCTCTAGCGGGGGGGGCAGATACGCAGTATTTT	CASSDSLAGGADTQYF
once	TRBV5-6	TRBJ2-1	NA	TGTGCCAGCAGCTTGGAGTCACACTCCTACAATGAGCAGTTCTTC	CASSLESHSYNEQFF
NA	TRBV7-6	TRBJ2-5	TRBD2	TGTGCCAGCAGCCCAGACATCGGGGGGGCCCAGGAGACCCAGTACTTC	CASSPDIGGAQETQYF
NA	TRBV12-5	TRBJ2-1	NA	TGTGCTAGTGGTTTGAGCCCGGGGGGCGCAGGTTTCTCCTACAATGAGCAGCTCTTC	CASGLSPGGAGFSYNEQLF
NA	TRBV28	TRBJ1-5	NA	TGTGCCAGCAGATACCTTAGAGCCCCTAATCAGCCCCAGCATTTT	CASRYLRAPNQPQHF
once	TRBV7-9	TRBJ2-7	NA	TGTGCCAGCAGCTTACGGGGTCAGGACGAGCAGTACTTC	CASSLRGQDEQYF
NA	TRBV9	TRBJ2-5	NA	TGTGCCAGCAGCGTAGGGACTCTCCCCCAAGAGACCCAGTACTTC	CASSVGTLPQETQYF
NA	TRBV11-2	TRBJ2-3	TRBD2	TGTGCCAGCAGCCTAGCGGGAACTAGCACAGATACGCAGTATTTT	CASSLAGTSTDTQYF
NA	TRBV7-3	TRBJ2-3	NA	TGTGCCAGCAGCGATACATACACAGATACGCAGTATTTT	CASSDTYTDTQYF
NA	TRBV29-1	TRBJ2-5	NA	TGCAGCGTTGAAGAACTCCAAGAGACCCAGTACTTC	CSVEELQETQYF
few	TRBV7-8	TRBJ1-5	NA	TGTGCCAGCAGCTTAGAGAGGGAAAATCAGCCCCAGCATTTT	CASSLERENQPQHF
NA	TRBV28	TRBJ2-7	TRBD1	TGTGCCAGCAGTCTCCCTGAGACAGGGCCGGTATACGAGCAGTACTTC	CASSLPETGPVYEQYF
NA	TRBV18	TRBJ2-1	TRBD2	TGTGCCAGCTCACCACAGGTTCCGGGACTAGCGGGGGTCGAGGATGAGCAGTTCTTC	CASSPQVPGLAGVEDEQFF
NA	TRBV7-9	TRBJ2-6	TRBD1	TGTGCCAGCAGCTCCGACAGGGCCATGAGCTCTGGGGCCAACGTCCTGACTTTC	CASSSDRAMSSGANVLTF
NA	TRBV19	TRBJ2-7	TRBD2	TGTGCCAGTAGTGCCGTTCAGCGGGGGCGAGGCGAGCAGTACTTC	CASSAVQRGRGEQYF
once	TRBV28	TRBJ2-1	TRBD2	TGTGCCAGCAGTTTATGGACTAGCGGGCGAACATCTTACAATGAGCAGTTCTTC	CASSLWTSGRTSYNEQFF
NA	TRBV18	TRBJ1-1	NA	TGTGCCAGCTTTGAGCAGAACACTGAAGCTTTCTTT	CASFEQNTEAFF
NA	TRBV6-1	TRBJ2-7	TRBD2	TGTGCCACCAGGATCGGGGGGGACTACGAGCAGTACTTC	CATRIGGDYEQYF
NA	TRBV14	TRBJ1-1	TRBD1	TGTGCCAGCAGCCAGAAACGGCAGACAGGGAGGGCTTTCTTT	CASSQKRQTGRAFF
NA	TRBV27	TRBJ2-1	TRBD2	TGTGCCAGCGCCTGGGAGGGGCCCCAGTCCTCCTACAATGAGCAGTTCTTC	CASAWEGPQSSYNEQFF